This record looks at one T cell receptor (beta chain) sequence and its context. Germline V gene lookup returns CDR1 GTSNPN and CDR2 SVGIG (reference sequence). Trimming stripped 4 bases from V and 1 base from J, with 7 bases between. This CDR3 has 12 residues. This sample is drawn from a study of blood T cell repertoires in COVID-19. Overall study context: Acute and convalescent COVID-19 specimens originated in the United States, Italy and Spain.

In the authors' workflow: Amplification with reference gene primers provided the estimates of nucleated cell counts. Assay: immunoSEQ multiplex PCR; the TCRdb copy retains only in-frame clones and omits some. Clone size and the V and J calls come from that table; the DNA yielded D and trimming. The sample shows roughly 150,000 clones, approximately 86% of them seen only once. The TCR sequence derives from a human donor in a cohort sampled during active COVID-19. The specimen sequenced was peripheral blood. The V and J genes are TRBV30 and TRBJ1-1, with no clear D. The CDR3 DNA reads TGTGCCTGGATCCTCTGGAACACTGAAGCTTTCTTT. Its translation: CAWILWNTEAFF.